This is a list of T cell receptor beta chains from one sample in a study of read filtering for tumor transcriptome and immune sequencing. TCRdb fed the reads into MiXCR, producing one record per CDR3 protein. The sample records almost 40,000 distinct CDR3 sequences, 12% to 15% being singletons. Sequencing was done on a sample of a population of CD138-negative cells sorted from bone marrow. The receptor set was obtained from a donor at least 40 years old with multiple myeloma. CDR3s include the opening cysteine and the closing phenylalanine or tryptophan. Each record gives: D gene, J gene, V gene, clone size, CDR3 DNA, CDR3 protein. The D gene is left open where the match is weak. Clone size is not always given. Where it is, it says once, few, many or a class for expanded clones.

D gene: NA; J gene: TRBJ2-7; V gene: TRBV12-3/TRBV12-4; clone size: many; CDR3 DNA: TGTGCCAGCAGTTCTACCCTCCGGGACACTTCCTACGAGCAGTACTTC; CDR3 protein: CASSSTLRDTSYEQYF
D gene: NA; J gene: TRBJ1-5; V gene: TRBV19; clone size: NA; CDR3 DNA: TGTGCCAGTAGTGGGACCCACAATCAGCCCCAGCATTTT; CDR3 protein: CASSGTHNQPQHF
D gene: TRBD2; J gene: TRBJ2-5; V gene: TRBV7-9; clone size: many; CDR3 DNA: TGTGCCAGCAGCTTCAGACTAGCGGGGAACCAAGAGACCCAGTACTTC; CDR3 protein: CASSFRLAGNQETQYF
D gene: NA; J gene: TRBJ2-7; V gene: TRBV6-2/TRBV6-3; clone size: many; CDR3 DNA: TGTGCCAGCAGTTTACCCTCGCTGCTGGGGGAGCAGTACTTC; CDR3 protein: CASSLPSLLGEQYF
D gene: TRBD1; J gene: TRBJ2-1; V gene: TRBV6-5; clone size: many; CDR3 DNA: TGTGCCAGCCGGTTACAGGGGGAGCAGTTCTTC; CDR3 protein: CASRLQGEQFF
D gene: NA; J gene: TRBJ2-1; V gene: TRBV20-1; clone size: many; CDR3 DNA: TGCAGTGCTAGGGTACCCTCCTACAATGAGCAGTTCTTC; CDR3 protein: CSARVPSYNEQFF
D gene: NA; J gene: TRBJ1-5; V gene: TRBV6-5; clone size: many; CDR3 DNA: TGTGCCAGCAGTACTAAGTTCTACCAGCCCCAGCATTTT; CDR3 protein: CASSTKFYQPQHF
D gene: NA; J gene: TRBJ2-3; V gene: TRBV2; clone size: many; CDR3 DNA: TGTGCCAGCAAGGACGGAACTAGCACAGATACGCAGTATTTT; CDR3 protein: CASKDGTSTDTQYF
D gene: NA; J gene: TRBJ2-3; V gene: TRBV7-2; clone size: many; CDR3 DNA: TGTGCCAGCAGCTTAGTTCGGGGAGATACGCAGTATTTT; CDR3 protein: CASSLVRGDTQYF
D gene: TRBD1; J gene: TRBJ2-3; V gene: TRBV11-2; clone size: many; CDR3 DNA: TGTGCCAGCAGCTTGAGCCAGGGGGCGACAGATACGCAGTATTTT; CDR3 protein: CASSLSQGATDTQYF
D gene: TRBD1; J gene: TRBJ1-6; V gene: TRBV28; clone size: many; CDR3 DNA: TGTGCCAGTATCAGGGGGCAGGGATCACCCCTCCACTTT; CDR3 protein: CASIRGQGSPLHF
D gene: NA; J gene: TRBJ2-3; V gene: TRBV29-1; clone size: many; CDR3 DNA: TGCAGCGTTGAAGGACGGACAGATACGCAGTATTTT; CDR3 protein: CSVEGRTDTQYF
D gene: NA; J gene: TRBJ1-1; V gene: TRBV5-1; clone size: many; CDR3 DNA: TGCGCCAGCAGTCTAAGGAGAAAGGGGATGAACACTGAAGCTTTCTTT; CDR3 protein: CASSLRRKGMNTEAFF
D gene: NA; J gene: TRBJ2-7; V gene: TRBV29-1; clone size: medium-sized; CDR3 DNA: TGCAGCGTTGAATCCCCTGATCTCCACGAGCAGTACTTC; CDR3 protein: CSVESPDLHEQYF
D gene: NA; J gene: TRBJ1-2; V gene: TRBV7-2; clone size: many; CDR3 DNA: TGTGCCAGCAGCTCCTCCGACAGTAGCTATGGCTACACCTTC; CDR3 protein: CASSSSDSSYGYTF
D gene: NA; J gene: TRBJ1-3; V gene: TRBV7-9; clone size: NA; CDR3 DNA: TGTGCCAGCAGCTACAATACAGGGAGCTCTGGAAACACCATATATTTT; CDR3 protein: CASSYNTGSSGNTIYF
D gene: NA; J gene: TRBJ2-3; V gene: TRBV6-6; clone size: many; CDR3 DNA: TGTGCCAGCAGTTACGGGACACTGCGCACAGATACGCAGTATTTT; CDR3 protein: CASSYGTLRTDTQYF
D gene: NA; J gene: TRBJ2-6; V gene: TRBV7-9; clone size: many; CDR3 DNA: TGTGCCAGCAGCCCTAGAGGGGCCAACGTCCTGACTTTC; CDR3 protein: CASSPRGANVLTF
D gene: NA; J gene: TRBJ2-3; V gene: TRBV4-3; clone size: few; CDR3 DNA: TGCGCCAGCAGCCCATATACGTGCCCCACAGATACGCAGTATTTT; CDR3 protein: CASSPYTCPTDTQYF
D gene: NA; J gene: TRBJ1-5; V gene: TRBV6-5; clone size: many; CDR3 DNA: TGTGCCAGCAGTTCCTGGAATCAGCCCCAGCATTTT; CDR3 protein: CASSSWNQPQHF
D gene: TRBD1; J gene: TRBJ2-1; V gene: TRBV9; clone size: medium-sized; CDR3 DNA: TGTGCCAGCAGCTTTGGACAGGGTCCCTACAATGAGCAGTTCTTC; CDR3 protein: CASSFGQGPYNEQFF
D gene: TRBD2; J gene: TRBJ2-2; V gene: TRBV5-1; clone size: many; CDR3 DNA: TGCGCCAGCAGTTTTGCCCCTAGCGGCATTAACACCGGGGAGCTGTTTTTT; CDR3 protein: CASSFAPSGINTGELFF
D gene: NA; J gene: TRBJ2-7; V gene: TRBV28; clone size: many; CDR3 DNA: TGTGCCAGCAGTTTACCCGGGCAGCTGACGTACTTC; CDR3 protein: CASSLPGQLTYF
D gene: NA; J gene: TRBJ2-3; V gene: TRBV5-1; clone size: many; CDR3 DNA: TGTGCCAGCAGCTTTAGCACAGATACGCAGTATTTT; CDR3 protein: CASSFSTDTQYF
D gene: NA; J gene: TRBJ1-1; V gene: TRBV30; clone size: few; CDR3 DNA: TGTGCCTGGAGTGTTCGTAGATCGGGGATCGTCGGGACTGTACCTTCTGCAGCTTTCTTT; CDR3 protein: CAWSVRRSGIVGTVPSAAFF
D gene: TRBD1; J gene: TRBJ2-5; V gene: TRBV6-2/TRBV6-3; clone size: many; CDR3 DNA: TGTGCCAGCAGCCGACGATTCGGGAACCGGGACAGACAAGAGACCCAGTACTTC; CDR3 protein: CASSRRFGNRDRQETQYF
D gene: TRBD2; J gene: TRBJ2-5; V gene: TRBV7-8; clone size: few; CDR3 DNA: TGTGCCAGCGGCGTTACTAGCGGGGGCTCCTATGGGGACTTC; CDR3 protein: CASGVTSGGSYGDF
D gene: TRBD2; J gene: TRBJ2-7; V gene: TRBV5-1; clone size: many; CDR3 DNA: TGCGCCAGCAGCTTTCTAGCGGGGGCGGGCGAGCAGTACTTC; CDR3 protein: CASSFLAGAGEQYF
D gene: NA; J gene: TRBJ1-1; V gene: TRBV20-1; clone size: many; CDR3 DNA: TGCAGTGCTATTGACACTTTGAACACTGAAGCTTTCTTT; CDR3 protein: CSAIDTLNTEAFF
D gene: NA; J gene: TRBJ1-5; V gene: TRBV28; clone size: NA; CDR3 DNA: TGTGCCAGCAGTAGCAACACAGGGCTCCTTAATCAGCCCCAGCATTTT; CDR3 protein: CASSSNTGLLNQPQHF
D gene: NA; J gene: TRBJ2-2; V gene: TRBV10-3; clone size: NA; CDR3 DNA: TGTGCCATCAAGGAGTCGGTGAACACCGGGGAGCTGTTTTTT; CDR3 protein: CAIKESVNTGELFF
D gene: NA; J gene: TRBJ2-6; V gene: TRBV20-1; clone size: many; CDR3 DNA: TGCAGTGCTAGAGATGGAGGGAAGACTGGGGCCAACGTCCTGACTTTC; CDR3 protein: CSARDGGKTGANVLTF
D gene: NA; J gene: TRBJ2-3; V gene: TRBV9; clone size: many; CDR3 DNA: TGTGCCAGCAGCGTAGGGCCCCCCGGGGGACGTACGCAGTATTTT; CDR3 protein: CASSVGPPGGRTQYF
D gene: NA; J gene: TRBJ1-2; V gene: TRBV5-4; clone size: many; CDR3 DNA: TGTGCCAGCAGAAAAGGGGGGGGAAATTATGGCTACACCTTC; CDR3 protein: CASRKGGGNYGYTF
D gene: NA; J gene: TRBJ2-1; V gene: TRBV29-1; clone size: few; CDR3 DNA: TGCAGCGTTGAAGGGGGACTCCCAGAGCAGTTCTTC; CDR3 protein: CSVEGGLPEQFF
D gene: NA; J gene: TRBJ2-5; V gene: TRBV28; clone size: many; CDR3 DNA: TGTGCCAGCACAAAACAGGGCCAAGAGACCCAGTACTTC; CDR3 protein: CASTKQGQETQYF
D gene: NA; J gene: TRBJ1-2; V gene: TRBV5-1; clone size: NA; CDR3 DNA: TGCGCCAGCAGCTTGGAAGAGCGGGGAAAGTATGGCTACACCTTC; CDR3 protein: CASSLEERGKYGYTF
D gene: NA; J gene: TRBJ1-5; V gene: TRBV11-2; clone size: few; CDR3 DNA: TGTGCCAGCAGCTTATCCGGCGGCCCCAACCAGCCCCAGCATTTT; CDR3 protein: CASSLSGGPNQPQHF
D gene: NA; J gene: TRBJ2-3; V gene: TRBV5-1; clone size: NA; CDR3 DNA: TGCGCCAGCAGCTTGCAGCCGAATACAGATACGCGGTATTTT; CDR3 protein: CASSLQPNTDTRYF